What follows describes a single T cell receptor (beta chain). Its antigen has not been determined. Base quality data are lacking; no much larger clone is found one base away. Measured from the cysteine to the phenylalanine, the CDR3 is 13 residues long. Kept here is only the CDR3 DNA, which spans 39 bases and is read in frame from base 1. Based on the germline V gene, the CDR1 and CDR2 sequences are MNHEY and SVGEGT. V is cut back by 2 bases and J by 15 bases, with 10 bases in the junction unmatched. This record belongs to a study of Ad26.COV2.S vaccination and SARS-CoV-2 variants (dated by TCRdb to 2020 to 2022). A note on the overall study: Vaccine-arm donors came from COV1001, a multicentre, randomized, double-blind, placebo-controlled phase I-IIa trial of Ad26.COV2.S in healthy adults. TCRbeta repertoire sequencing served as the tool for gauging how specific and how broad the SARS-CoV-2-reactive T cell receptors were following Ad26.COV2.S vaccination. Ad26.COV2.S was administered intramuscularly at a dose of 5x10^10 or 1x10^11 viral particles, either as one shot or as two shots given 56 days apart. Throughout the experiments and outcome assessment, investigators stayed blinded to trial group allocation. Participants in the trial were split at random into five groups of five each, receiving low-dose or high-dose Ad26.COV2.S once or twice, or else placebo on both occasions. A total of some 30 samples were included in the TCR-sequenced set, comprising 19 Ad26.COV2.S vaccine recipients, 5 placebo recipients and 8 SARS-CoV-2 convalescent individuals. Results the study describes overall, beyond this receptor: Non-spike TCR breadth was comparable between vaccine and placebo recipients, consistent with the vaccine containing only spike. Compared with placebo recipients, Ad26.COV2.S recipients showed higher spike-specific TCR breadth (P = 0.0014). After vaccination, substantial breadth of spike-specific CD8+ and CD4+ T cell responses was reported. The authors noted that total T cell responses may have been underestimated by the TCR breadth and depth analyses. The study was not powered for comparison of responses between vaccine doses or regimens.

The immunoSEQ Assay was used to sequence TCRbeta CDR3 regions. After extraction, genomic DNA underwent amplification by bias-controlled multiplex PCR, followed by high-throughput sequencing. The published analysis was carried out like this. To quantify the absolute abundance of every unique TCRbeta CDR3 region, sequences were collapsed and filtered. T cell fraction was estimated by normalizing TCRbeta template counts to usable DNA, with usable DNA measured through amplification of reference genes found in all nucleated cells. Repertoire TCRs were annotated as SARS-CoV-2-specific by exact matching of V gene, CDR3 amino acid sequence and J gene to a known reactive TCR set. MIRA supplied the reference SARS-CoV-2 TCR set, which was filtered for enrichment in COVID-19-positive ImmuneCODE repertoires so that public or cross-reactive TCRs were removed. Based on the MIRA antigens, annotated TCRs were further analysed at the level of specific ORF or position within ORF. Depth was the summed frequency of annotated unique rearrangements, while breadth was defined as annotated unique rearrangements over total unique productive rearrangements. Two-sided Wilcoxon rank-sum tests were used to compare TCR breadth between groups. Entries here come from immuneACCESS through TCRdb and include only in-frame sequences with V and J called. Some clones fail to appear in such tables; in the studies checked, an unresolved V gene covers under half of the shortfall, and the cause of the remainder is unknown. The V and J calls and clone size come from that table; D and trimming were worked out from the DNA. In this sample the table shows roughly 700,000 clones, approximately 88% of which occur a single time. Of the sample, approximately 1.5% falls within the top ten clones.

The treatment or condition label corresponds to: about 20 received Ad26.COV2.S at low or high dose, single or two shots; a few received placebo; per-sample allocation not given. For vaccine and placebo recipients, repertoires were sequenced using samples collected on day 63 after the first injection. In Cohort 1b, roughly 25 adults aged 18-55 years were enrolled at a single site in Boston, USA, between 29 July and 7 August 2020. Ad26.COV2.S consisted of a replication-incompetent adenovirus type 26 vector by which a prefusion-stabilized SARS-CoV-2 spike protein from the original Wuhan strain was expressed.

The sequence was obtained from a person between 18 and 60 years old who received the Ad26.COV2.S COVID-19 vaccine or a placebo. Recombination connected TRBV6-2 or TRBV6-3 to TRBJ1-5, with 7 bases matching TRBD1. Sample: peripheral blood, taken in a trial of Ad26.COV2.S vaccine versus placebo. The DNA sequence follows: TGTGCCAGCAGTTACCCGGACAGGTGGGCCATGCATTTT. It is translated as CASSYPDRWAMHF.